A single sample is the source of the 21 T cell receptor beta chains below, sequenced in a study of blood T cell repertoires in COVID-19. Sequenced by immunoSEQ multiplex PCR; TCRdb stores in-frame clones only, minus some. In the table there are hundreds of thousands of clones, about nine tenths of which are singletons. Input material: peripheral blood. All receptors come from an older man with acute or convalescent COVID-19.

This clone was picked up one time. The chain links TRBV7-3 to TRBJ2-3; 12 bases agree with TRBD2. The length of the CDR3 is 16 residues. The V and J ends lost 2 bases and 4 bases, in that order; junction bases with no gene match: 4. Germline lookup yields CDR1 SGHTA and CDR2 FQGTGA. CDR3 bases: TGTGCCAGCAGCTTAGGACTAGCGGGGTCCGCAGATACGCAGTATTTT. The encoded protein is CASSLGLAGSADTQYF.

The chain combines TRBV4-2 with TRBJ2-2; D not resolved. Germline values: CDR1 LGHNA, CDR2 YNFKEQ. The CDR3 covers 15 residues. V dropped 4 bases and J dropped 2 bases, with 11 bases sitting between them. The CDR3 spells CASSLAATNTGELFF. Here the CDR3 DNA reads TGTGCCAGCAGCCTGGCTGCGACTAACACCGGGGAGCTGTTTTTT.

The CDR3 reads CASSPIVPGGSRAGANVLTF. DNA of the CDR3: TGTGCCAGCTCACCAATCGTTCCAGGGGGAAGTAGAGCTGGGGCCAACGTCCTGACTTTC. The chain is built from TRBV18 and TRBJ2-6; 7 bases agree with TRBD1. With V trimmed by 2 bases and J by 2 bases, 15 bases remained unmatched. The length of the CDR3 is 20 residues. Germline lookup yields CDR1 KGHSH and CDR2 LQKENI.

This rearrangement joins TRBV30 to TRBJ1-2; D is possibly TRBD1 (6 bases). The length of the CDR3 is 14 residues. Germline V lookup: CDR1 GTSNPN, CDR2 SVGIG (reference sequence). The ends were cut back, 8 bases at V and 1 base at J, with 17 bases in the middle. The CDR3 DNA reads TGTGCCAAAACCCGGGACAATAGTAACTATGGCTACACCTTC. As protein: CAKTRDNSNYGYTF. The variable domain in full, with the rest retrieved from reference TRBV30 and TRBJ1-2, is SQTIHQWPATLVQPVGSPLSLECTVEGTSNPNLYWYRQAAGRGLQLLFYSVGIGQISSEVPQNLSASRPQDRQFILSSKKLLLSDSGFYLCAKTRDNSNYGYTFGSGTRLTVV.

J is TRBJ1-1 and V is TRBV5-8; no definite D call. The CDR3 is 12 amino acids. CDR1 and CDR2 from the germline V gene are SGHTS and YDEGEE. V was clipped by 7 bases and J by 5 bases, with 12 bases between them. CDR3 region: CASAGGFTEAFF. DNA of the CDR3: TGTGCCAGCGCTGGAGGGTTTACTGAAGCTTTCTTT. Combining the CDR3 with reference TRBV5-8 and TRBJ1-1 gives the whole variable domain EAGVTQSPTHLIKTRGQQATLRCSPISGHTSVYWYQQALGLGLQFLLWYDEGEERNRGNFPPRFSGRQFPNYSSELNVNALELEDSALYLCASAGGFTEAFFGQGTRLTVV.

This clone was observed a few times. The rearrangement joins TRBV7-2 to TRBJ2-3; no clear D. CDR1 SGHTA and CDR2 FQGNSA come from the germline V gene. V was pared by 2 bases and J by 3 bases, with 6 bases between. The CDR3 length is 13 residues. The CDR3 sequence is CASSLFRTDTQYF. The CDR3 DNA reads TGTGCCAGCAGCTTATTCAGGACAGATACGCAGTATTTT.

The chain is built from TRBV2 and TRBJ2-5, with 7 positions matching TRBD1. V was clipped by 2 bases and J by 5 bases; unmatched bases: 5. The CDR3 is made up of 14 amino acids. The germline V gene has CDR1 SNHLY and CDR2 FYNNEI. Written as DNA, the CDR3 is TGTGCCAGCAGTGAAAGGGGGCATGAGGAGACCCAGTACTTC. Its translation: CASSERGHEETQYF.

This clone was seen a few times. The V and J genes are TRBV7-2 and TRBJ1-3, with D perhaps matching TRBD1 (5 bases). CDR3 length: 15 residues. The V and J ends lost 5 bases and 0 bases respectively, with 11 bases between them. Germline CDR1 reads SGHTA; CDR2 reads FQGNSA. The CDR3 loop reads CASSGRAPSGNTIYF. The CDR3 DNA sequence: TGTGCCAGCAGCGGCAGGGCCCCCTCTGGAAACACCATATATTTT.

This rearrangement joins TRBV9 to TRBJ2-1; D might be TRBD1 (6 bases). This CDR3 has 15 amino acids. V was clipped by 2 bases and J by 3 bases, with 12 bases between them. CDR1 and CDR2 from the germline V gene are SGDLS and YYNGEE. The CDR3 nucleotides are TGTGCCAGCAGCGTCCGGGACAACCGCTACAATGAGCAGTTCTTC. Protein: CASSVRDNRYNEQFF.

The rearrangement uses TRBV30 and TRBJ1-5, with D uncertain. Germline CDR1 reads GTSNPN; CDR2 reads SVGIG (reference sequence). CDR3 length: 13 residues. V gave up 3 bases and J gave up 4 bases, with 10 bases separating them. The CDR3 is CAWSQTGNQPQHF. As DNA, the CDR3 is TGTGCCTGGAGCCAAACTGGTAATCAGCCCCAGCATTTT.

This chain joins TRBV19 and TRBJ2-2; 12 bases are shared with TRBD2. CDR1 is LNHDA, CDR2 SQIVND, per germline (reference sequence). J was trimmed by 4 bases and V by 9 bases; bases with no gene match: 18. CDR3 size: 19 residues. The CDR3 DNA reads as TGTGCCAGCCTCGGCACCTCCTTACTAGCGGGAGGACGCACCGGGGAGCTGTTTTTT. It codes for CASLGTSLLAGGRTGELFF.

Comment on this clone: One end of the junction is discordant with germline, which a read error may explain. The chain recombines TRBV5-5 with TRBJ2-3, with 11 positions matching TRBD2. This CDR3 is 17 amino acids long. Germline values: CDR1 SGHKS, CDR2 YYEKEE (reference sequence). CDR3 DNA: TGTGCCAGCACCCCCCGTCCAACTAGCGGGAGCACTGATACGCAGTATTTT. Its translation is CASTPRPTSGSTDTQYF.

This clone showed up just a few times. The V and J genes are TRBV11-2 and TRBJ2-7, with a tentative D call TRBD1 (5 bases). The V and J ends lost 2 bases and 2 bases respectively, with 7 bases between them. This CDR3 has 13 residues. Germline V gene lookup returns CDR1 SGHAT and CDR2 FQNNGV. Here the CDR3 DNA reads TGTGCCAGCAGCTTAACCAGGGCCTACGAGCAGTACGTC. It specifies CASSLTRAYEQYV.

This chain links TRBV30 with TRBJ2-3; 10 positions match TRBD2. V lost 0 bases, J lost 1 base, and 13 bases stayed unmatched. Germline V gives CDR1 GTSNPN, CDR2 SVGIG (reference sequence). The CDR3 has 19 amino acids. CDR3 in DNA: TGTGCCTGGAGTGTACGGGCCTGGAATAGCGGGGGGCGCACAGATACGCAGTATTTT. It encodes CAWSVRAWNSGGRTDTQYF.

This clone came up once. The V gene is TRBV19, the J gene TRBJ2-3, with a possible D match to TRBD1 (5 bases). Germline V gene sequence: CDR1 LNHDA, CDR2 SQIVND (reference sequence). Trimming stripped 5 bases from V and 2 bases from J, with 17 bases between. There are 16 residues in the CDR3. CDR3 DNA: TGTGCCAGTAGTCTATATATGGGGCGGTCCACAGATACGCAGTATTTT. Protein sequence: CASSLYMGRSTDTQYF.

This chain uses TRBV27 with TRBJ1-4; D gene ambiguous. V gave up 3 bases and J gave up 0 bases, with 5 bases separating them. The CDR3 contains 14 residues. Germline V CDR1 and CDR2: MNHEY, SMNVEV (reference sequence). The CDR3 coding sequence is TGTGCCAGCAGTTTGAAGCCAACTAATGAAAAACTGTTTTTT. It is translated as CASSLKPTNEKLFF. The full variable domain, its missing parts supplied by reference TRBV27 and TRBJ1-4, is EAQVTQNPRYLITVTGKKLTVTCSQNMNHEYMSWYRQDPGLGLRQIYYSMNVEVTDKGDVPEGYKVSRKEKRNFPLILESPSPNQTSLYFCASSLKPTNEKLFFGSGTQLSVL.

This clone was seen only once. This chain links TRBV7-3 with TRBJ2-7; D remains unclear. Deletions cut 0 bases from V and 2 bases from J, with 11 bases between. Germline V gives CDR1 SGHTA, CDR2 FQGTGA. The CDR3 runs to 15 residues. The CDR3, as DNA: TGTGCCAGCAGCTTAACCCCCGGAGCACCCTACGAGCAGTACTTC. Residues: CASSLTPGAPYEQYF.

The V and J genes are TRBV11-2 and TRBJ1-4, with TRBD1 as a possible D gene (5 bases). Germline-derived CDR1 and CDR2 are SGHAT and FQNNGV. Trimming cost V 1 base and J 11 bases, with 11 bases left between them. The CDR3 spans 13 residues. The CDR3 spells CASSLVIGGKLFF. As DNA, the CDR3 is TGTGCCAGCAGCTTAGTTATCGGGGGGAAACTGTTTTTT.

V gene TRBV18 combines with J gene TRBJ2-1, with D unresolved. This CDR3 contains 15 residues. Trimming took 1 base from V and 0 from J, leaving 7 bases between them. CDR1 is KGHSH and CDR2 is LQKENI in the germline V gene. CDR3 nucleotides: TGTGCCAGCTCACCACGACGGAGCTCCTACAATGAGCAGTTCTTC. It specifies CASSPRRSSYNEQFF.

CDR3 DNA: TGTGCCAGTAGTACCGGACAGGGTAGAGGCTACACCTTC. It encodes CASSTGQGRGYTF. The genes are TRBV19 and TRBJ1-2; 8 bases are a match to TRBD1. The germline CDR1 and CDR2 sequences are LNHDA and SQIVND (reference sequence). This CDR3 spans 13 amino acids. J was trimmed by 8 bases and V by 4 bases; bases with no gene match: 6.

The J gene is TRBJ2-3, the V gene TRBV18, with 11 bases identical to TRBD2. Trimming removed 6 bases from V and 2 bases from J; junction bases left unmatched: 7. CDR3 size: 16 residues. Germline CDR1 KGHSH, CDR2 LQKENI. The CDR3 here is CASSSMTSGTTDTQYF. CDR3 nucleotide sequence: TGTGCCAGCTCCTCAATGACTAGCGGGACCACAGATACGCAGTATTTT.